This passage covers 2 T cell receptor beta chains from one sample sequenced in a study of blood T cell repertoires in COVID-19. The assay was immunoSEQ multiplex PCR, and TCRdb's table has in-frame clones only and misses some. The data show 200,000 or so clones, 84% seen once. Specimen: peripheral blood. The source of these receptors is a woman aged 25 to 39 who had recovered from COVID-19.

The genes are TRBV9 and TRBJ2-5; TRBD2 matches at 7 bases. Germline V gene lookup returns CDR1 SGDLS and CDR2 YYNGEE. With V trimmed by 1 base and J by 4 bases, 4 bases remained unmatched. The CDR3 spans 14 residues. The DNA of the CDR3 is TGTGCCAGCAGCGTACTCAGGGAGGGAGAGACCCAGTACTTC. This gives the protein CASSVLREGETQYF.

J is TRBJ1-1 and V is TRBV2; D gene uncertain. Looked up from germline, CDR1 is SNHLY and CDR2 is FYNNEI. The length of the CDR3 is 13 residues. CDR3 amino acids: CATAQVLNTEAFF. CDR3 nucleotide sequence: TGTGCTACAGCACAAGTCTTGAACACTGAAGCTTTCTTT.